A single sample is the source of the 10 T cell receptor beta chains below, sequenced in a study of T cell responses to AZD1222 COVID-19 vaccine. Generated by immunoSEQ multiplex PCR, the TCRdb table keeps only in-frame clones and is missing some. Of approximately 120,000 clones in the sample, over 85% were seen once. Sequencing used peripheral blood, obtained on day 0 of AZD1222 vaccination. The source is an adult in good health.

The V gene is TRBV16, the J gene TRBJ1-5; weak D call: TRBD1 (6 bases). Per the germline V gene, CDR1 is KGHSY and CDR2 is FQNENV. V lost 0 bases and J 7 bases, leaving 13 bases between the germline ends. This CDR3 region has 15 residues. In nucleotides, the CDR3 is TGTGCCAGCAGCCAATCGGGCCAGGGACAACAGCCCCAGCATTTT. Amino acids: CASSQSGQGQQPQHF. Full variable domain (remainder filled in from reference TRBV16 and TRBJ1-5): GEEVAQTPKHLVRGEGQKAKLYCAPIKGHSYVFWYQQVLKNEFKFLISFQNENVFDETGMPKERFSAKCLPNSPCSLEIQATKLEDSAVYFCASSQSGQGQQPQHFGDGTRLSIL.

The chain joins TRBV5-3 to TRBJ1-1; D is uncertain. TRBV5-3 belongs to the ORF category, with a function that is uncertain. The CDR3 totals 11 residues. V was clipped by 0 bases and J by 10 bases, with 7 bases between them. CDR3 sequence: CARSLARPAFF. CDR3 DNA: TGTGCCAGAAGCTTGGCCCGGCCAGCTTTCTTT.

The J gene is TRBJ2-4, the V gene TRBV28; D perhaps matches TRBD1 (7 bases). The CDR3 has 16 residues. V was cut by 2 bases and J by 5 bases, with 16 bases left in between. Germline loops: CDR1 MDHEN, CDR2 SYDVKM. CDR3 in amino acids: CASSLITGGTENIQYF. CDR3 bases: TGTGCCAGCAGTTTAATAACCGGCGGGACAGAAAACATTCAGTACTTC.

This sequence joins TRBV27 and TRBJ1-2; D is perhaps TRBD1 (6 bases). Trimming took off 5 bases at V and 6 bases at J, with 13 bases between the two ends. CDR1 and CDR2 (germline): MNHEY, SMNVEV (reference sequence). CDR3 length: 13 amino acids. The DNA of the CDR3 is TGTGCCAGCAGTCTACAGGGTGGCCATGGCTACACCTTC. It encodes CASSLQGGHGYTF.

In DNA form, the CDR3 reads TGTGCCTCCCTCCCCGGCGGGACAGGGAATCATGCCCAGCATTTT. As protein: CASLPGGTGNHAQHF. The genes are TRBV28 and TRBJ1-5; 9 bases map to TRBD1. Germline-derived CDR1 and CDR2 are MDHEN and SYDVKM. J lost 11 bases, V lost 11 bases, and 19 bases had no gene match. The CDR3 is 15 amino acids.

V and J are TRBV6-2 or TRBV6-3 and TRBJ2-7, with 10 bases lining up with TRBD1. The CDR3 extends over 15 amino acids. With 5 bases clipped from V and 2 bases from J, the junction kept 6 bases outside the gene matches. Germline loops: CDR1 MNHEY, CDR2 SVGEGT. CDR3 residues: CASSRLGQGAYEQYF. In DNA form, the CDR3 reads TGTGCCAGCAGTCGGCTAGGACAGGGGGCCTACGAGCAGTACTTC.

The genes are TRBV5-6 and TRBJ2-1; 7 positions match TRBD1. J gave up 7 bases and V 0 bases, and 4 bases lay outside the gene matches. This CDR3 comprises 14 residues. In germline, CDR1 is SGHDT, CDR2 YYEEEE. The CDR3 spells CASSLGGGLNEQFF. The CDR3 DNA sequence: TGTGCCAGCAGCTTGGGAGGGGGCCTAAATGAGCAGTTCTTC.

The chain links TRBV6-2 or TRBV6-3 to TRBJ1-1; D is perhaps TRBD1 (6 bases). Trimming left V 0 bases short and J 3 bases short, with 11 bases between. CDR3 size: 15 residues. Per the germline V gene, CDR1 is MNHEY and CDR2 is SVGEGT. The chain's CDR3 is CASSYSLEGDTEAFF. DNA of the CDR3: TGTGCCAGCAGTTACTCCCTAGAGGGGGACACTGAAGCTTTCTTT.

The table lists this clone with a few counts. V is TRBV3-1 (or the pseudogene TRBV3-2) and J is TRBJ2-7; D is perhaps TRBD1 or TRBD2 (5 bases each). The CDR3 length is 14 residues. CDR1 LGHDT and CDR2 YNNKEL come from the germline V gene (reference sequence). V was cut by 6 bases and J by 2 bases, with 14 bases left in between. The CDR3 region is CASSLTRQTYEQYF. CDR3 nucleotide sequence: TGTGCCAGCAGTTTAACTAGACAGACCTACGAGCAGTACTTC.

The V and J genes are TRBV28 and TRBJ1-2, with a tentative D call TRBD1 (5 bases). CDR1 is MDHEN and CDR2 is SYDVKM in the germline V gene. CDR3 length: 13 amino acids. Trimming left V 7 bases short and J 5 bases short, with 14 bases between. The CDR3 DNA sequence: TGTGCCAGCACCTGGACATTAATGTATGGCTACACCTTC. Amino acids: CASTWTLMYGYTF.